What follows describes a single T cell receptor beta chain. The antigen it binds to is not known. No base quality information exists; no much larger clone differs at one position. The library was prepared using the immunoSEQ multiplex PCR assay. What TCRdb holds here is the immuneACCESS table cut down to in-frame rearrangements. Part of the clones is not present; checked against another copy, under half of the missing clones reflect an unresolved V gene, and the others are unexplained. The sample profile shows roughly 170,000 clones; around 88% of them were found once. The ten largest clones add up to around 5% of the sample. The record originates from a study of control samples from healthy donors and cancer patients (dated by TCRdb to about 2020). Trimming costs V 1 base and J 9 bases, and their ends lie 10 bases apart. The germline V gene encodes CDR1 SNHLY and CDR2 FYNNEI. The CDR3 goes from the cysteine to the phenylalanine over 13 residues. The retained sequence is limited to the CDR3, 39 bases, with the frame set at the first base.

The chain was built from TRBV2 and TRBJ2-1, with TRBD2 as a weak D call on 6 bases. Sequencing used blood. This TCR came from a woman under 40 in good health. The CDR3 protein is CASSEVARGEQFF. The nucleotide sequence is given as TGTGCCAGCAGTGAAGTTGCGCGGGGTGAGCAGTTCTTC.